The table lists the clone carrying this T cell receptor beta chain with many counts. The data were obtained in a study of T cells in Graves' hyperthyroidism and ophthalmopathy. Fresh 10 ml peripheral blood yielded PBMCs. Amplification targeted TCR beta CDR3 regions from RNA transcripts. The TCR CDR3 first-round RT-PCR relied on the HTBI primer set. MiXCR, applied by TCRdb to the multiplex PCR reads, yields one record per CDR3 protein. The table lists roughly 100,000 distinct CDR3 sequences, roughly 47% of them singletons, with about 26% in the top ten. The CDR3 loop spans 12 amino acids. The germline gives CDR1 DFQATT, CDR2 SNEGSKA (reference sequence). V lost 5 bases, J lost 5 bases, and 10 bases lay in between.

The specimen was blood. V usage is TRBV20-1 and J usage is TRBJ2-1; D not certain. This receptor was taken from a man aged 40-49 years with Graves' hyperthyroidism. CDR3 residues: CSALRINNEQFF. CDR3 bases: TGCAGTGCTCTCCGAATCAACAATGAGCAGTTCTTC.